The count of the clone carrying this T cell receptor beta chain is one. Among Cohort 3 donors, those recovered had two negative PCRs, clearance, or symptom resolution. This specimen comes from a study of blood T cell repertoires in COVID-19. Overall study: The origin of the acute and convalescent COVID-19 samples was the United States, Italy and Spain.

Sequenced by immunoSEQ multiplex PCR; TCRdb stores in-frame clones only, minus some. Counted here are hundreds of thousands of clones, 85% to 95% occurring once; the ten biggest clones make up around 1.8%. The sequencing sample was made of PBMCs or T cells enriched from blood (not recorded which). This TCR derives from a woman aged 18-29 years who had recovered from COVID-19.

The CDR3 is CASSFDRGDQPQHF. Here the CDR3 DNA reads TGTGCCAGCAGCTTTGACAGGGGGGATCAGCCCCAGCATTTT. The V call is TRBV7-2, the J call TRBJ1-5; 9 nucleotides match TRBD1. The CDR3 has 14 residues. V was clipped by 3 bases and J by 5 bases; unmatched bases: 2. The germline gives CDR1 SGHTA, CDR2 FQGNSA.